Included here is one T cell receptor (beta chain) sequence, with context. The entry originates in a study of blood T cell repertoires in COVID-19. For the study at large: The United States, Italy and Spain provided the acute and convalescent COVID-19 samples.

Original data processing: Estimation of nucleated cell counts relied on the amplification of reference gene primers. Assay used: immunoSEQ multiplex PCR; TCRdb lists only in-frame clones, some missing. V, J and clone size derive from that table, while D and trimming were established from the DNA sequence. The data show 170,000 or so clones, 80% to 90% seen once. Germline loops: CDR1 MRHNA, CDR2 SNTAGT. V lost 9 bases and J 6 bases, leaving 6 bases between the germline ends. The CDR3 totals 10 residues. The source of this sequence is a young woman who had recovered from COVID-19. The J gene is TRBJ1-5, the V gene TRBV6-4; D is ambiguous. Sequencing was performed on peripheral blood. CDR3 DNA sequence: TGTGCCAGTCTTTGTCAGCCCCAGCATTTT. It specifies CASLCQPQHF.